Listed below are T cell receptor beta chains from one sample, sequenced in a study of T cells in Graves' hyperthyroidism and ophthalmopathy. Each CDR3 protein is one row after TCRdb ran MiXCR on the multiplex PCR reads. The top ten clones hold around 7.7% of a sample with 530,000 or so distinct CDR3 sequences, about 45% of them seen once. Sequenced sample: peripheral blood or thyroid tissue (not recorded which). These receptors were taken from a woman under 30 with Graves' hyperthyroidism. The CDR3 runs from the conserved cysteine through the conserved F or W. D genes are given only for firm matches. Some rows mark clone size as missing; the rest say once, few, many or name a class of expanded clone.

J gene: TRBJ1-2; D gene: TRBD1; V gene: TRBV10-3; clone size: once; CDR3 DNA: TGTGCCACCACCGGGACAGGGGGTGACTATGGCTACACCTTC; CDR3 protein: CATTGTGGDYGYTF
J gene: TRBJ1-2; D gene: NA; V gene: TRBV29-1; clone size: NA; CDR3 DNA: TGCAGCGTCCTATGGGGGACCTACAATGGCTACACCTTC; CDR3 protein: CSVLWGTYNGYTF
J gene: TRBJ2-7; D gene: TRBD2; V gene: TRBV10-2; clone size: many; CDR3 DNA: TGCGCCAGCAGTCCCACGGGACTAGCATACGAGCAGTACTTC; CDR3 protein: CASSPTGLAYEQYF
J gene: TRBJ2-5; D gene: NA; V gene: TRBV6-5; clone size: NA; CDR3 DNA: TGTGCCAGCAGACTTCCCCCTTCCCAGTACTTC; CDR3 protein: CASRLPPSQYF
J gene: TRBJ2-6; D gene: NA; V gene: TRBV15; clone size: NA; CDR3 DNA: TGTGCCACCAGCAGAAGGGGCGAAGGGGCCAACGTCCTGACTTTC; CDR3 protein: CATSRRGEGANVLTF
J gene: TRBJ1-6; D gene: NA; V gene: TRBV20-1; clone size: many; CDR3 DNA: TGCAGTCCGAGGGGGGGCGCGGGTGGGGCACCCCTCCACTTT; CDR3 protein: CSPRGGAGGAPLHF
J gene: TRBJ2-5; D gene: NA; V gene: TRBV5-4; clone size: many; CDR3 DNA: TGTGCCAGCAGCCACCGTCGGGCAGGGTTGAAGACCCAGTACTTC; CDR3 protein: CASSHRRAGLKTQYF
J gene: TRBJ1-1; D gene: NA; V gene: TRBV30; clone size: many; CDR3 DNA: TGTGCCTGGAGCCTGGGAGGTGAAGCTTTCTTT; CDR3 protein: CAWSLGGEAFF
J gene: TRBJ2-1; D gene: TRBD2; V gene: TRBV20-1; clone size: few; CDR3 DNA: TGCAGTGGGACGGGACAGGGAAGTAGCGGGAGGGCGAATGAGCAGTTCTTC; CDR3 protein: CSGTGQGSSGRANEQFF
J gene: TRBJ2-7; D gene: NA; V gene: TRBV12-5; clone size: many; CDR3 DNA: TGTGCTAGTTCGATGCGCTACGAGCAGTACTTC; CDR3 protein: CASSMRYEQYF
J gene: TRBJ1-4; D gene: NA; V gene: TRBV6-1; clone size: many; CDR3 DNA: TGTGCCAGCGGAGAAAACAGTAATGAAAAACTGTTTTTT; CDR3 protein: CASGENSNEKLFF